Listed below are T cell receptor beta chains from one sample, sequenced in a study of response to subunit inactivated influenza vaccine. Each CDR3 protein gets one entry after TCRdb re-called the RT-PCR reads with MiXCR. Of 150,000 to 200,000 distinct CDR3 sequences listed, roughly 10% are singletons. This sample comprised CD8+ T cells sorted from PBMCs, obtained less than 30 months after vaccination. The receptors were sampled from a man aged 50-75 years who received an inactivated influenza vaccine. Both conserved end residues are part of each CDR3. Each record gives: clone size, V gene, D gene, J gene, CDR3 protein, CDR3 DNA. A D gene is named only where the DNA matches it firmly. Clone size, where shown, is once, few, many, or a class for clones that have expanded.

>NA|TRBV5-5|NA|TRBJ1-1
CASSPSQWGMNTEAFF
TGTGCCAGCAGCCCCAGCCAGTGGGGCATGAACACTGAAGCTTTCTTT
>NA|TRBV11-2|NA|TRBJ2-7
CASSPMYPALSYEQYF
TGTGCCAGCAGCCCCATGTACCCAGCACTCTCCTACGAGCAGTACTTC
>many|TRBV12-3/TRBV12-4|TRBD1|TRBJ1-2
CASSLGPTGQGRYGYTF
TGTGCCAGCAGTTTAGGCCCTACTGGACAGGGCCGATATGGCTACACCTTC
>NA|TRBV30|NA|TRBJ2-5
CAWSVLKGETQYF
TGTGCCTGGAGTGTACTGAAGGGAGAGACCCAGTACTTC
>NA|TRBV9|NA|TRBJ2-2
CASSVENSGELFF
TGTGCCAGCAGCGTAGAAAATTCCGGGGAGCTGTTTTTT
>NA|TRBV10-3|NA|TRBJ2-7
CAIGGDNLYEQYF
TGTGCCATCGGAGGGGACAACCTCTACGAGCAGTACTTC
>NA|TRBV6-2/TRBV6-3|NA|TRBJ2-7
CASMAGYEQYF
TGTGCCAGCATGGCGGGCTACGAGCAGTACTTC
>NA|TRBV20-1|NA|TRBJ2-1
CSASPRLAEYNEQFF
TGCAGTGCCAGCCCCAGGTTAGCGGAATACAATGAGCAGTTCTTC
>NA|TRBV3-1|NA|TRBJ2-4
CACSQALWAGDYLAKNIQYF
TGTGCCTGCAGCCAAGCCTTGTGGGCAGGGGACTACCTAGCCAAAAACATTCAGTACTTC
>NA|TRBV20-1|TRBD2|TRBJ2-1
CSARALADSYNEQFF
TGCAGTGCTAGAGCCCTAGCGGATTCCTACAATGAGCAGTTCTTC
>NA|TRBV20-1|TRBD1|TRBJ1-2
CSAGGGSGQYGYTF
TGCAGTGCTGGGGGGGGTTCGGGACAGTATGGCTACACCTTC
>few|TRBV5-1|NA|TRBJ1-4
CASSFTVAGEKLFF
TGCGCCAGCAGCTTCACAGTGGCGGGGGAAAAACTGTTTTTT
>NA|TRBV27|TRBD1|TRBJ2-7
CASSPGTVGTEQYF
TGTGCCAGCAGTCCGGGGACAGTGGGGACCGAGCAGTACTTC
>NA|TRBV29-1|NA|TRBJ1-2
CSVSEGLGYTF
TGCAGCGTATCCGAGGGGCTTGGCTACACCTTC
>few|TRBV19|TRBD2|TRBJ2-3
CASSSSAGGPDLTDTQYF
TGTGCCAGTAGTAGTTCGGCGGGAGGCCCCGATCTCACAGATACGCAGTATTTT
>NA|TRBV12-3/TRBV12-4|TRBD1|TRBJ2-2
CASSLGTGSPGELFF
TGTGCCAGCAGTTTAGGGACAGGGTCGCCCGGGGAGCTGTTTTTT
>few|TRBV7-9|NA|TRBJ2-7
CASSSGIDRAYEQYF
TGTGCCAGCAGCTCCGGGATAGACCGGGCCTACGAGCAGTACTTC
>few|TRBV6-2/TRBV6-3|NA|TRBJ1-1
CASNNWDTEAFF
TGTGCCAGCAATAATTGGGACACTGAAGCTTTCTTT
>NA|TRBV4-1|NA|TRBJ2-1
CASSPTEVGGEQFF
TGCGCCAGCAGCCCGACCGAGGTAGGCGGTGAGCAGTTCTTC
>many|TRBV5-5|TRBD2|TRBJ2-3
CASSRLAGGLTDTQYF
TGTGCCAGCAGCCGTCTAGCGGGAGGCCTCACAGATACGCAGTATTTT
>many|TRBV2|NA|TRBJ2-7
CASSVSVTYEQYF
TGTGCCAGCAGTGTCAGCGTAACCTACGAGCAGTACTTC
>NA|TRBV10-3|NA|TRBJ1-2
CAISETDNYGYTF
TGTGCCATCAGTGAAACAGATAACTATGGCTACACCTTC